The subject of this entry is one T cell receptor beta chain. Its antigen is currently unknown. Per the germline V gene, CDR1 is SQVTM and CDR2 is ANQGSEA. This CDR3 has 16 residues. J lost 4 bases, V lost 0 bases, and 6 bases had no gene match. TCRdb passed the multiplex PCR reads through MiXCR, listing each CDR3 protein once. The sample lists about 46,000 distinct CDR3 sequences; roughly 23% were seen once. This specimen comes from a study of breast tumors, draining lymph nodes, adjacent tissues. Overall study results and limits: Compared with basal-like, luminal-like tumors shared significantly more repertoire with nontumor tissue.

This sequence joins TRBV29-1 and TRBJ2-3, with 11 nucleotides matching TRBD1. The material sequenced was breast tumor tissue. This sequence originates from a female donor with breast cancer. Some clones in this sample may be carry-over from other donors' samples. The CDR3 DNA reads TGCAGCGTTGAAGATGCGGACAGGGGGCTTTCAGATACGCAGTATTTT. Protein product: CSVEDADRGLSDTQYF.